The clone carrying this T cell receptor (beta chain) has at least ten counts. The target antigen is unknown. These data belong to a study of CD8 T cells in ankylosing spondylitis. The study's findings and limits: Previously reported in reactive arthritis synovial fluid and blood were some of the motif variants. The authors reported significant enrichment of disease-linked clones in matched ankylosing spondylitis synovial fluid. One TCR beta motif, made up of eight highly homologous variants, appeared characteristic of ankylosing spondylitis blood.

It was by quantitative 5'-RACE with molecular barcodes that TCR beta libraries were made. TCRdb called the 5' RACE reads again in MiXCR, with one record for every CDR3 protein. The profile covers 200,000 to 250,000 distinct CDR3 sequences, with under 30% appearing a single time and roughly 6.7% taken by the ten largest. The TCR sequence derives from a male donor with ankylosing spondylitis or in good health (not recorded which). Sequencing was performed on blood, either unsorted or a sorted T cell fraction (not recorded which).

The CDR3 spells CATRGFFRPYNEQFF. The CDR3 DNA is TGTGCCACCCGGGGCTTTTTCCGGCCCTACAATGAGCAGTTCTTC. This chain uses TRBV5-6 with TRBJ2-1, with D perhaps TRBD1 or TRBD2 (5 bases each). The V gene lost 9 bases and the J gene lost 2 bases, with 18 bases spanning the gap. Germline V gene data show CDR1 as SGHDT and CDR2 as YYEEEE. This CDR3 has 15 amino acids.